The 19 T cell receptor beta chains below come from one sample, sequenced in a study of identical twins. TCRdb reprocessed the 5' RACE reads via MiXCR and lists one record per CDR3 protein. The sample contains roughly 720,000 distinct CDR3 sequences, 15% to 20% of which appear only once. This sample also appeared in a second study, on T cells expressing NK-cell markers.

The specimen was PBMCs. These receptors all come from a young woman in good health.

This rearrangement joins TRBV9 to TRBJ2-3, with 13 bases aligning to TRBD2. Trimming at V came to 0 bases and at J to 5 bases, leaving 3 bases not matched to a gene. Germline CDR1 reads SGDLS; CDR2 reads YYNGEE. The CDR3 is 16 residues long. CDR3 residues: CASSVGGLAGRDTQYF. The CDR3 DNA is TGTGCCAGCAGCGTAGGGGGACTAGCGGGAAGAGATACGCAGTATTTT.

The J gene is TRBJ2-7, the V gene TRBV5-1; perhaps TRBD2 as D (6 bases). This CDR3 is 16 amino acids long. Germline-derived CDR1 and CDR2 are SGHRS and YFSETQ. V gave up 2 bases and J gave up 0 bases, with 15 bases separating them. The CDR3 loop is CASSFGTGVISYEQYF. The CDR3 DNA is TGCGCCAGCAGCTTCGGGACGGGGGTTATCTCCTACGAGCAGTACTTC.

This clonotype was observed a handful of times. The J gene is TRBJ2-7, the V gene TRBV27; 7 nucleotides agree with TRBD1. CDR3 length: 12 amino acids. Trimming at V came to 6 bases and at J to 6 bases, leaving 5 bases not matched to a gene. Germline CDR1 reads MNHEY; CDR2 reads SMNVEV (reference sequence). The chain's CDR3 is CASSRQGGEQYF. The CDR3 DNA follows: TGTGCCAGCAGCAGACAGGGTGGCGAGCAGTACTTC.

Ten or more counts support this clonotype. This rearrangement joins TRBV20-1 to TRBJ2-7; D is uncertain. The CDR3 sequence is 14 residues long. The germline V and J ends were trimmed by 4 bases and 1 base, with 14 bases remaining between them. The germline V gene encodes CDR1 DFQATT and CDR2 SNEGSKA (reference sequence). CDR3 amino acids: CSAKSYSGSYEQYF. The CDR3 DNA follows: TGCAGTGCTAAATCGTACAGTGGTTCCTACGAGCAGTACTTC.

The chain uses TRBV18 and TRBJ2-7; the D gene could be TRBD1 or TRBD2 (5 bases each). The V end was cut by 3 bases, the J end by 0 bases, with 12 bases between. This CDR3 region has 15 residues. Germline loops: CDR1 KGHSH, CDR2 LQKENI. The CDR3 spells CASSPGTVSSYEQYF. CDR3 bases: TGTGCCAGCTCACCCGGGACCGTTAGCTCCTACGAGCAGTACTTC.

This clonotype was recorded a few times. Written as DNA, the CDR3 is TGCAGTGCTAGGTACGCCGATGGCTACACCTTC. Translated: CSARYADGYTF. The chain is built from TRBV20-1 and TRBJ1-2; D is undetermined. Germline CDR1 reads DFQATT; CDR2 reads SNEGSKA (reference sequence). The ends were cut back, 3 bases at V and 6 bases at J, with 8 bases in the middle. The CDR3 loop spans 11 amino acids.

This clonotype appeared a few times. The chain employs TRBV20-1 and TRBJ2-2; D gene ambiguous. This CDR3 region has 15 residues. V dropped 3 bases and J dropped 0 bases, with 11 bases sitting between them. Germline V gene data show CDR1 as DFQATT and CDR2 as SNEGSKA (reference sequence). The CDR3 protein is CSASVVNSNTGELFF. The CDR3 DNA reads TGCAGTGCTAGCGTGGTAAATTCGAACACCGGGGAGCTGTTTTTT.

This clonotype was picked up many times. V and J are TRBV7-2 and TRBJ2-1; 13 bases are a match to TRBD2. Germline V gene sequence: CDR1 SGHTA, CDR2 FQGNSA. V trimming: 5 bases; J trimming: 6 bases; junction bases outside the gene matches: 7. CDR3 length: 16 amino acids. CDR3: CASSKRGLAGINEQFF. CDR3 nucleotide sequence: TGTGCCAGCAGCAAACGGGGACTAGCGGGGATCAATGAGCAGTTCTTC. Complete variable domain (other parts from reference TRBV7-2 and TRBJ2-1): GAGVSQSPSNKVTEKGKDVELRCDPISGHTALYWYRQSLGQGLEFLIYFQGNSAPDKSGLPSDRFSAERTGGSVSTLTIQRTQQEDSAVYLCASSKRGLAGINEQFFGPGTRLTVL.

This clonotype appeared a single time. The chain uses TRBV20-1 and TRBJ2-3, with D unresolved. The V end lost 4 bases, the J end lost 3 bases, and 8 bases lay between the germline ends. This CDR3 has 12 residues. Per the germline V gene, CDR1 is DFQATT and CDR2 is SNEGSKA (reference sequence). DNA of the CDR3: TGCAGTGCTACGGATCTGACAGATACGCAGTATTTT. This gives the protein CSATDLTDTQYF.

The chain joins TRBV2 to TRBJ2-1; TRBD2 matches 13 bases. The CDR3 runs 15 residues. Germline CDR1 SNHLY, CDR2 FYNNEI. Unmatched junction bases numbered 8, after V lost 6 bases and J lost 9 bases. This CDR3 is CASSDRTSGGGEQFF. As DNA, the CDR3 is TGTGCCAGCAGCGACCGGACTAGCGGGGGTGGTGAGCAGTTCTTC.

This clonotype was observed a few times. This chain uses TRBV9 with TRBJ2-5; 7 nucleotides align to TRBD2. The CDR3 spans 13 residues. V lost 3 bases and J lost 4; bases outside the gene matches: 3. Germline V lookup: CDR1 SGDLS, CDR2 YYNGEE. CDR3 protein: CASSGDYRETQYF. The CDR3, as DNA: TGTGCCAGCAGCGGGGACTACAGAGAGACCCAGTACTTC.

This clonotype was counted between two and nine times. The CDR3 spells CASSSRGIRDYRIYEQYF. CDR3 sequence (DNA): TGTGCCAGCAGCTCAAGGGGAATCCGGGACTACCGAATCTACGAGCAGTACTTC. This rearrangement joins TRBV11-2 to TRBJ2-7, with 7 bases fitting TRBD2. The CDR3 contains 18 residues. CDR1 SGHAT and CDR2 FQNNGV come from the germline V gene. J gave up 3 bases and V 4 bases, and 18 bases lay outside the gene matches.

The J gene is TRBJ2-7, the V gene TRBV7-9, with D possibly being TRBD1 or TRBD2 (5 bases each). Germline values: CDR1 SEHNR, CDR2 FQNEAQ (reference sequence). The V and J ends lost 0 bases and 5 bases respectively, with 20 bases between them. The CDR3 is made up of 17 amino acids. In DNA form, the CDR3 reads TGTGCCAGCAGCTTAGCGAGGGACGGAGGACTCAGCGACGAGCAGTACTTC. Protein: CASSLARDGGLSDEQYF.

The genes are TRBV4-1 and TRBJ1-4; no clear D. V was pared by 1 base and J by 1 base, with 4 bases between. The CDR3 consists of 14 residues. The germline V gene has CDR1 MGHRA and CDR2 YSYEKL. The chain's CDR3 is CASSQGVTNEKLFF. The CDR3 coding sequence is TGCGCCAGCAGCCAAGGGGTAACTAATGAAAAACTGTTTTTT.

The rearrangement links TRBV7-6 to TRBJ2-1; the match to TRBD2 covers 8 bases. Germline assignment: CDR1 SGHVS and CDR2 FNYEAQ. V lost 3 bases to trimming and J lost 6 bases; unmatched junction nucleotides: 10. The CDR3 loop spans 16 amino acids. DNA for the CDR3: TGTGCCAGCAGCTTTGCAGGACTAGCTCTTCTCAATGAGCAGTTCTTC. Translating it yields CASSFAGLALLNEQFF.

The chain combines TRBV29-1 with TRBJ2-7; 7 bases match TRBD1. The CDR3 runs 13 residues. Trimming cost V 6 bases and J 1 base; bases outside gene matches: 6. Germline loops: CDR1 SQVTM, CDR2 ANQGSEA. CDR3 in amino acids: CSVRTGRSYEQYF. In nucleotides, the CDR3 is TGCAGCGTCCGGACAGGAAGGTCCTACGAGCAGTACTTC.

This clonotype has more than one count but fewer than ten. This sequence joins TRBV7-2 and TRBJ2-5; 10 nucleotides agree with TRBD1. Germline-derived CDR1 and CDR2 are SGHTA and FQGNSA. With V trimmed by 4 bases and J by 3 bases, 8 bases remained unmatched. The CDR3 covers 16 residues. The CDR3 protein is CASSSIFGTGEETQYF. Here the CDR3 DNA reads TGTGCCAGCAGCTCGATATTCGGGACAGGGGAAGAGACCCAGTACTTC.

This clonotype turned up a few times. This chain joins TRBV25-1 and TRBJ2-2; the D gene is possibly TRBD2 (6 bases). The CDR3 has 13 residues. The V end lost 10 bases, the J end lost 8 bases, and 17 bases lay between the germline ends. Germline V gene data show CDR1 as MGHDK and CDR2 as SYGVNS. The CDR3 nucleotides read TGTGCCAAGTCGACTAGAGGTCGTGGGGAGCTGTTTTTT. Translating gives CAKSTRGRGELFF.

This clonotype was seen at least ten times. The chain employs TRBV12-3 or TRBV12-4 and TRBJ1-1, with a weak D call TRBD1 (5 bases). The V end was cut by 5 bases, the J end by 9 bases, with 19 bases between. This CDR3 region has 14 residues. CDR3 DNA sequence: TGTGCCAGCAGTCCCACCGTTGGGCGGGGCCAAGCTTTCTTT. Translation gives CASSPTVGRGQAFF.